This TCR beta chain was obtained from a study of graft-versus-host responses after intestinal transplantation. On the study more broadly: In this cohort, recipients had multivisceral, liver-intestinal, or isolated intestinal transplants. Recipients uniformly received anti-thymocyte globulin induction, followed by tacrolimus and steroids for roughly 3 years. Points from the study as a whole: High graft-versus-host to host-versus-graft clonal ratios were found in allografts of patients who had graft-donor T cell macrochimerism. Declines in HvG clones occurring early post-transplant were associated with peak circulating GvH clone levels.

The CDR3 covers 13 residues. Trimming left V 0 bases short and J 1 base short, with 4 bases between. Germline V gene sequence: CDR1 SGHNT, CDR2 YYREEE (reference sequence). As for this clone: The antigen is not known.

The assay was immunoSEQ multiplex PCR, and TCRdb's table has in-frame clones only and misses some. The repertoire includes more than 95,000 clones, roughly 90% of them detected once, and approximately 0.88% sits in the top ten. The sequencing here drew on unstimulated CD4+ T cells sorted from spleen or lymph node cells, taken before intestinal transplant. The sequence was obtained from a human donor who received an intestinal transplant. V is TRBV5-4 and J is TRBJ2-5; D gene uncertain. The CDR3, as DNA: TGTGCCAGCAGCTTGGGCAGCCAAGAGACCCAGTACTTC. Its protein product is CASSLGSQETQYF.